These T cell receptor beta chains were read from a single sample in a study of early T cells in non-severe SARS-CoV-2 infection. TCRdb re-derived calls from the 5' RACE reads in MiXCR, one entry per CDR3 protein. Among 50,000 to 70,000 distinct CDR3 sequences listed, 8.5% to 10% were seen once. Specimen: whole blood. Receptors originate from an adult who was a healthcare worker with PCR-confirmed SARS-CoV-2 infection or an uninfected control (not recorded which). CDR3s leave out the opening cysteine and the closing phenylalanine or tryptophan.

v_call	j_call	cdr3_aa
TRBV3-1	TRBJ2-2	ASSQAPAELTGELF
TRBV5-1	TRBJ2-1	ASSFTSGTYNEQF
TRBV4-1	TRBJ2-1	ASSPQGLAYNEQF
TRBV12-3/TRBV12-4	TRBJ1-6	ASSPRTEANSPLH
TRBV7-9	TRBJ2-2	ANGPTGGNTGELF
TRBV25-1	TRBJ1-1	ASSATVGRAF
TRBV7-8	TRBJ2-2	ASSRDYRGELF
TRBV20-1	TRBJ2-5	SASPTSAKRETQY
TRBV20-1	TRBJ1-6	SARVVRGNSPLH
TRBV7-2	TRBJ2-7	ASSWGGAGVGEQY
TRBV11-2	TRBJ2-2	ASSLDLRLAENTGELF
TRBV25-1	TRBJ2-7	ASSQSRTITYEQY
TRBV20-1	TRBJ1-5	SARDRLGVQPQH
TRBV20-1	TRBJ2-4	SAGVGEGWY
TRBV24-1	TRBJ1-1	ATLGQGGGLNTEAF
TRBV9	TRBJ2-1	ASSVEASTKQF
TRBV5-1	TRBJ2-2	ASSLMTGTTGELF
TRBV29-1	TRBJ2-7	SVAGVRGYEQY
TRBV5-6	TRBJ2-3	ASSLRRTDIRTDTQY
TRBV19	TRBJ2-5	ASSIRTSGTQETQY
TRBV5-4	TRBJ1-1	ASSLGSGGGTEAF
TRBV29-1	TRBJ2-1	STGTATYNEQF
TRBV11-2	TRBJ1-1	ASSLAGTGGTEAF
TRBV9	TRBJ1-3	ASSPRAVSLNTNSGNTIY
TRBV5-1	TRBJ2-5	ASSLVLATGEETQY
TRBV6-5	TRBJ2-5	ASSSGQSVYQETQY
TRBV7-2	TRBJ2-3	ASSSRDSTDTQY
TRBV4-3	TRBJ1-1	ASSRTGARNISFPEAF
TRBV12-3/TRBV12-4	TRBJ1-5	ASSLALGGNQPQH
TRBV11-2	TRBJ1-3	ASSLVGTDIAGNTIY
TRBV3-1	TRBJ1-6	ASSLWTVLNSPLH
TRBV2	TRBJ1-4	ASISDTSNEKLF
TRBV4-3	TRBJ2-7	ASSQETIRTAPSVYEQY
TRBV14	TRBJ2-1	ASSHLGGSYNEQF
TRBV9	TRBJ2-5	ASSVGRGMETQY
TRBV11-2	TRBJ2-5	ASSANEAQY